This T cell receptor beta chain was captured by sequencing in a study of blood T cell dynamics during melanoma immunotherapy. Study in general: Standard first-line treatment here was pembrolizumab or nivolumab plus ipilimumab in metastatic melanoma. Overall study results and limits: PBMC repertoires of eventual disease-control patients split at W3 into clonality or diversity gains.

Germline CDR1 SGHTA, CDR2 FQGTGA. This CDR3 spans 15 amino acids. The J segment lost 3 bases and the V segment lost 6 bases, leaving 6 bases of the junction unmatched. In regard to this clone: Its antigen is as yet unknown.

Here immunoSEQ multiplex PCR was the method, and the copy in TCRdb shows in-frame clones only, minus some. The sample records some 5,000 clones, around nine tenths being singletons. The time point here: pre-treatment baseline. Blood was drawn before treatment and at week 3 after checkpoint blockade. The receptor's source is a human donor with melanoma. Sample: blood, taken from a patient treated with checkpoint blockade. This chain connects TRBV7-3 to TRBJ2-1; 9 bases agree with TRBD1. CDR3 amino acids: CASSSGQGSYNEQFF. CDR3 bases: TGTGCCAGCAGTTCAGGACAGGGGAGCTACAATGAGCAGTTCTTC.